This T cell receptor (beta chain) was profiled in a study of blood T cell repertoires in COVID-19. About the study: COVID-19 samples collected from the United States, Italy and Spain covered acute and convalescent phases. T cells, B-cell-depleted T cells, or PBMCs provided the cDNA or gDNA that served as material.

This clone has a handful of counts. In the original workflow: Reference gene primer amplification gave estimated nucleated cell counts. Data came from immunoSEQ multiplex PCR; TCRdb stores just in-frame clones and leaves some out. D and trimming were read from the DNA, whereas the V and J calls and clone size are those reported in that table. The data hold approximately 52,000 clones, with roughly nine tenths observed a single time. This receptor was taken from a man in his sixties with active COVID-19. What was sequenced was peripheral blood.

The CDR3, as DNA: TGCGCCAGCAGCCTCGGCCGTAGCGGGAGCTCCTACAATGAGCAGTTCTTC. Amino acid sequence: CASSLGRSGSSYNEQFF. This chain connects TRBV4-1 to TRBJ2-1; TRBD2 aligns across 9 bases. Looked up from germline, CDR1 is MGHRA and CDR2 is YSYEKL. Trimming removed 4 bases from V and 0 bases from J; junction bases left unmatched: 7. The CDR3 has 17 residues.